One and the same sample provided the 18 T cell receptor beta chains below, sequenced in a study of T cells in Graves' hyperthyroidism and ophthalmopathy. Template material for amplifying TCR beta CDR3 regions consisted of RNA transcripts. HTBI primers were employed in a first-round RT-PCR of the TCR CDR3. TCRdb itself ran the multiplex PCR reads through MiXCR, one entry per CDR3 protein. The data contain hundreds of thousands of distinct CDR3 sequences, roughly 14% of them singletons. Source material: blood. These receptor sequences come from a man between 18 and 35 years old with Graves' ophthalmopathy.

This clonotype has at least ten counts. The chain is built from TRBV12-3 or TRBV12-4 and TRBJ2-2, with D perhaps matching TRBD1 (5 bases). V was clipped by 6 bases and J by 2 bases, with 13 bases between them. This CDR3 spans 15 amino acids. The CDR3 nucleotides are TGTGCCAGCAGCCGTGACAGCAGAAACACCGGGGAGCTGTTTTTT. It yields the protein CASSRDSRNTGELFF.

This clonotype was detected a few times. V is TRBV7-9 and J is TRBJ2-4, with D perhaps given as TRBD1 or TRBD2 (5 bases each). Germline V CDR1 and CDR2: SEHNR, FQNEAQ (reference sequence). This CDR3 comprises 18 residues. V shed 1 base and J shed 0 bases, with 16 bases lying between them. CDR3 loop: CASSLGVGDLLAKNIQYF. The CDR3 DNA sequence: TGTGCCAGCAGCTTAGGGGTGGGGGATCTGTTAGCCAAAAACATTCAGTACTTC.

At least ten counts were recorded for this clonotype. This chain joins TRBV2 and TRBJ1-4; D uncertain. CDR1 and CDR2 (germline): SNHLY, FYNNEI. The CDR3 totals 15 residues. V lost 3 bases and J 7 bases, leaving 15 bases between the germline ends. The CDR3 nucleotides read TGTGCCAGCAGTGATTCGAGGGCCCCGGGTGAAAAACTGTTTTTT. It specifies CASSDSRAPGEKLFF. Supplemented by reference TRBV2 and TRBJ1-4, the full variable domain reads EPEVTQTPSHQVTQMGQEVILRCVPISNHLYFYWYRQILGQKVEFLVSFYNNEISEKSEIFDDQFSVERPDGSNFTLKIRSTKLEDSAMYFCASSDSRAPGEKLFFGSGTQLSVL.

There are a few counts of this clonotype. The CDR3 DNA is TGCGCCAGCAGCACACCGGGACTAGCTTCAGATACGCAGTATTTT. It codes for CASSTPGLASDTQYF. The rearrangement joins TRBV5-1 to TRBJ2-3; 9 bases align to TRBD2. This CDR3 region has 15 residues. Trimming took 4 bases from V and 4 from J; bases not matched to a gene: 7. Germline V lookup: CDR1 SGHRS, CDR2 YFSETQ. Combining the CDR3 with reference TRBV5-1 and TRBJ2-3 gives the whole variable domain KAGVTQTPRYLIKTRGQQVTLSCSPISGHRSVSWYQQTPGQGLQFLFEYFSETQRNKGNFPGRFSGRQFSNSRSEMNVSTLELGDSALYLCASSTPGLASDTQYFGPGTRLTVL.

This clonotype has just a few counts. Being one base from a much bigger clone, this may be a read error. The J gene is TRBJ2-7, the V gene TRBV2, with a tentative D call TRBD2 (5 bases). CDR1 SNHLY and CDR2 FYNNEI come from the germline V gene. This CDR3 has 12 amino acids. The V and J ends lost 6 bases and 6 bases respectively, with 12 bases between them. In DNA form, the CDR3 reads TGTGCCAGCAGGATACTAGAAAGCGAGCAGTACTTC. This sequence encodes CASRILESEQYF.

The table lists this clonotype with many counts. The rearrangement joins TRBV28 to TRBJ2-3; 10 bases match TRBD2. There are 17 residues in the CDR3. CDR1 and CDR2 (germline): MDHEN, SYDVKM. J gave up 5 bases and V 4 bases, and 12 bases lay outside the gene matches. The CDR3 DNA reads TGTGCCAGCAGTTCCACGCCAGCGGGGGGGCCAGGAGATACGCAGTATTTT. This codes for CASSSTPAGGPGDTQYF. The whole variable domain, filled in from reference TRBV28 and TRBJ2-3, reads DVKVTQSSRYLVKRTGEKVFLECVQDMDHENMFWYRQDPGLGLRLIYFSYDVKMKEKGDIPEGYSVSREKKERFSLILESASTNQTSMYLCASSSTPAGGPGDTQYFGPGTRLTVL.

This clonotype has ten or more counts. The chain recombines TRBV3-1 with TRBJ2-3; D gene ambiguous. The CDR3 consists of 15 residues. Trimming took 0 bases from V and 4 from J, leaving 11 bases between them. CDR1 LGHDT and CDR2 YNNKEL come from the germline V gene (reference sequence). The CDR3 DNA follows: TGTGCCAGCAGCCAAGATCTCGGTGGGGCAGATACGCAGTATTTT. Translated, it gives CASSQDLGGADTQYF.

This clonotype occurred many times. This sequence joins TRBV30 and TRBJ2-3; weak D call: TRBD1 (5 bases). This CDR3 is 12 amino acids long. Germline V gene data show CDR1 as GTSNPN and CDR2 as SVGIG (reference sequence). V shed 5 bases and J shed 3 bases, with 9 bases lying between them. CDR3 residues: CAWDSQTDTQYF. The CDR3 DNA is TGTGCCTGGGACAGTCAAACAGATACGCAGTATTTT. The whole variable domain, remainder taken from reference TRBV30 and TRBJ2-3, is SQTIHQWPATLVQPVGSPLSLECTVEGTSNPNLYWYRQAAGRGLQLLFYSVGIGQISSEVPQNLSASRPQDRQFILSSKKLLLSDSGFYLCAWDSQTDTQYFGPGTRLTVL.

The sample holds many counts of this clonotype. The chain is built from TRBV5-5 and TRBJ2-7; 10 bases fit TRBD2. Germline V lookup: CDR1 SGHKS, CDR2 YYEKEE (reference sequence). This CDR3 region has 13 residues. The trim removed 6 bases at V and 2 bases at J, leaving 2 bases unmatched. The CDR3 coding sequence is TGTGCCAGCAACCTAGCGGGAGCCTACGAGCAGTACTTC. It codes for CASNLAGAYEQYF.

This clonotype was seen repeatedly, ten times or more. J is TRBJ2-7 and V is TRBV27, with 9 bases lining up with TRBD1. The germline gives CDR1 MNHEY, CDR2 SMNVEV (reference sequence). The CDR3 is 17 amino acids. Losses at the gene ends were 3 bases for V and 5 bases for J; bases not matched to a gene: 14. CDR3 sequence: CASSFRGGGTGFHEQYF. As DNA, the CDR3 is TGTGCCAGCAGTTTCCGAGGAGGAGGGACAGGGTTCCACGAGCAGTACTTC.

This clonotype was seen at least ten times. This sequence joins TRBV18 and TRBJ1-5; 10 positions agree with TRBD1. CDR1 is KGHSH, CDR2 LQKENI, per germline. The V segment lost 8 bases and the J segment 5 bases; nucleotides outside the gene matches: 6. The CDR3 is 14 amino acids. This chain's CDR3 is CASTGTGEHQPQHF. The CDR3 DNA reads as TGTGCCAGCACTGGGACAGGGGAGCATCAGCCCCAGCATTTT.

The chain couples TRBV6-1 to TRBJ2-3; D ambiguous. Trimming pared 4 bases from V and 4 bases from J, leaving 6 bases between. The CDR3 spans 12 residues. The germline CDR1 and CDR2 sequences are MNHNS and SASEGT. Here the CDR3 reads CASSATPDTQYF. CDR3 DNA: TGTGCCAGCAGTGCGACTCCAGATACGCAGTATTTT.

This clonotype has more than one count but fewer than ten. The chain has TRBV10-1 and TRBJ2-3, with 12 bases matching TRBD2. Germline CDR1 is WNHNN and CDR2 is SYGVQD (reference sequence). The J segment lost 4 bases and the V segment lost 2 bases, leaving 10 bases of the junction unmatched. The CDR3 has 18 residues. CDR3 sequence: CASSEGREGLAGPDTQYF. Here the CDR3 DNA reads TGCGCCAGCAGTGAGGGGCGCGAAGGACTAGCGGGGCCAGATACGCAGTATTTT.

The CDR3 spells CASSVANSYSGNTIYF. The CDR3 nucleotides are TGTGCCAGCAGCGTAGCTAACAGTTACTCTGGAAACACCATATATTTT. The rearrangement joins TRBV9 to TRBJ1-3; D ambiguous. V was shortened by 0 bases and J by 0 bases, with 10 bases between the two germline ends. Germline V gene data show CDR1 as SGDLS and CDR2 as YYNGEE. This CDR3 has 16 amino acids.

This clonotype was seen only a few times. This chain links TRBV7-9 with TRBJ2-2, with 8 bases aligning to TRBD2. Germline values: CDR1 SEHNR, CDR2 FQNEAQ (reference sequence). V shed 0 bases, J shed 0 bases, and the junction held 3 bases outside the gene matches. The CDR3 contains 17 residues. CDR3 DNA sequence: TGTGCCAGCAGCTTAGCCCTAGCGGGCGCGAACACCGGGGAGCTGTTTTTT. Protein: CASSLALAGANTGELFF.

The table lists this clonotype with many counts. V is TRBV7-9 and J is TRBJ2-1; TRBD1 is a possible D gene (6 bases). Germline lookup yields CDR1 SEHNR and CDR2 FQNEAQ (reference sequence). V lost 5 bases to trimming and J lost 10 bases, with 9 bases between them. This CDR3 is 11 amino acids long. CDR3: CASSPGQEQFF. The CDR3 coding sequence is TGTGCCAGCAGCCCCGGACAGGAGCAGTTCTTC.

This clonotype was picked up many times. V and J are TRBV5-1 and TRBJ2-1; 16 bases are a match to TRBD2. V lost 4 bases and J lost 0; bases outside the gene matches: 4. This CDR3 region has 18 residues. Germline CDR1 SGHRS, CDR2 YFSETQ. Here the CDR3 DNA reads TGCGCCAGCAGCAAGGGACTAGCGGGAGGGAGCTCCTACAATGAGCAGTTCTTC. This sequence encodes CASSKGLAGGSSYNEQFF.

This clonotype was found many times. The V call is TRBV7-2, the J call TRBJ1-2, with a tentative D call TRBD1 (6 bases). The germline CDR1 and CDR2 sequences are SGHTA and FQGNSA. The V end lost 8 bases, the J end lost 8 bases, and 21 bases lay between the germline ends. This CDR3 spans 14 amino acids. The CDR3 spells CASGSGAAVGGYTF. The CDR3 region has the DNA TGTGCCAGCGGATCGGGGGCGGCTGTCGGAGGCTACACCTTC.